This TCR beta chain was obtained from a study of T cells expressing NK-cell markers (dated by TCRdb to about 2020). Study-wide context: In sorted CD3+CD56+NKG2C+, CD3+CD56+NKG2C- and CD3+CD56-NKG2C+ T-cell subsets from about eight donors, TCR beta-chain repertoires were profiled. Of the eight sequenced donors, seven were found to be HCMV-seropositive and one was found to be HCMV-seronegative. The study sequenced eight donors, all healthy volunteers chosen at random: three men and five women. Sequencing of the libraries produced 2 x 150 bp reads on Illumina HiSeq 2000/2500, MiSeq or NextSeq.

The sequencing machine was an Illumina HiSeq 2000. The TCR beta cDNA libraries were made using 5'RACE template switching, a step that added both a universal primer site and unique molecular identifiers. cDNA synthesis was primed from the TCR beta constant segment, followed by two successive PCR amplification steps. The study's processing was this. MIGEC was used to demultiplex reads and group the reads by UMI, and MiTCR was used to assemble and quantify clonotypes. To exclude erroneous sequences, only TCR cDNA sequences supported by at least two reads were retained. The tcR package was used for downstream repertoire analysis, and clonotypes were matched across fractions by CDR3 nucleotide sequence plus V segment. VDJmatch was used to annotate antigen specificity against VDJdb, with one amino acid substitution in CDR3 allowed. TCRdb reprocessed the reads; each CDR3 protein sequence makes one entry, and DNA is unavailable. Clone size and V and J calls follow TCRdb, not the original study. Per the sample table, the count is about 180,000 distinct CDR3 sequences. Together, the top ten hold 15% to 20% of the sample.

Points on this clonotype: This receptor's antigen is unknown.

Results and caveats for the whole study, not just this receptor: Those dominant clonotypes were again the most abundant among CD3+CD56-NKG2C+ cells in a handful of donors, at about 25-60.1%. Whether the expanded NKG2C-expressing T cell clones were specific for HCMV antigens remained unclear. For six donors, the dominant CD3+CD56+NKG2C+ clonotypes were among the top 10 CD8+ clonotypes and accounted for roughly 1.0-7.5% of CD8+ T cells.

To determine HCMV serostatus, a commercial ELISA kit was used to detect HCMV-specific IgG in serum. Ficoll density gradient centrifugation was used to isolate peripheral blood mononuclear cells from blood. Sequenced material: blood T cells: a sorted CD56 or NKG2C T cell subset, CD4+ or CD8+ T cells, or bulk PBMC T cells (not recorded which). The TCR was taken from a woman aged 18-70 years in good health.

Here the CDR3 is given as CASSLVMANTEAFF. The sequence links TRBV5-1 to TRBJ1-1. CDR1 SGHRS and CDR2 YFSETQ were looked up in the germline V gene. Inclusive of the bounding cysteine and phenylalanine, the CDR3 is 14 residues long. The record lacks a DNA sequence.